This is a list of T cell receptor beta chains from one sample in a study of sequential checkpoint blockade in melanoma. Generated by immunoSEQ multiplex PCR, the TCRdb table keeps only in-frame clones and is missing some. The table has 37,000 or so clones, about 30% seen once. The specimen was tumor tissue (inferred from file names), collected from a patient given nivolumab and ipilimumab in sequence. Source of these receptors: a human donor with melanoma. The conserved cysteine and the conserved F or W are not part of the CDR3 here. Fields, in order: J gene, V gene, CDR3 protein.

TRBJ1-5 | TRBV19 | ASSISRDRGQPQH
TRBJ1-1 | TRBV11-3 | ASSLRPLNTEAF
TRBJ1-5 | TRBV18 | ASSPQIQGVGGNQPQH
TRBJ2-7 | TRBV18 | ASSPPVSSYEQY
TRBJ2-7 | TRBV6-8 | ASSTLSQYEQY
TRBJ2-1 | TRBV7-5 | ASSFGALALYNEQF
TRBJ2-1 | TRBV11-3 | ASNPPSVSGRDSTYNEQF
TRBJ2-1 | TRBV5-1 | ASRSEGLALNEQF
TRBJ2-5 | TRBV5-1 | ASSLAPAGVSETQY
TRBJ2-1 | TRBV5-1 | ASSQGYVLNEQF
TRBJ2-7 | TRBV28 | ASSLPPGTAYEQY
TRBJ2-3 | TRBV14 | ASSYQGTDTQY
TRBJ2-7 | TRBV30 | AWGEGHEQY
TRBJ1-3 | TRBV6-8 | ASIRAGNTIY
TRBJ1-4 | TRBV28 | ASSLSRGQVKLF
TRBJ1-1 | TRBV6-8 | AIRPGRNDLWTEAF
TRBJ2-1 | TRBV12-5 | ASTFNQDEQF
TRBJ1-1 | TRBV6-1 | AISEGQGSAEAF
TRBJ2-7 | TRBV9 | ASSSGTTLEQY
TRBJ1-1 | TRBV29-1 | SVVQGAGTEAF
TRBJ1-1 | TRBV12-5 | ASRPRVDDTEAF
TRBJ2-7 | TRBV30 | AWSRGPSYEQY
TRBJ1-1 | TRBV7-1 | ASSPDRGAEAF
TRBJ1-1 | TRBV6-8 | ASRSPGTGLILSMNTEAF
TRBJ2-7 | TRBV7-4 | ASSQGTGESKQY
TRBJ1-1 | TRBV6-8 | ASSGKGQVWTEAF
TRBJ2-7 | TRBV6-8 | ASSYKGQGHEQY
TRBJ2-1 | TRBV5-1 | ASSLGGTGNNEQF
TRBJ2-7 | TRBV12-5 | ASGFAGLGSYEQY
TRBJ1-2 | TRBV11-3 | ASSLTGQGINYGYT
TRBJ2-7 | TRBV12-5 | ASGLSRGGNYVYEQY